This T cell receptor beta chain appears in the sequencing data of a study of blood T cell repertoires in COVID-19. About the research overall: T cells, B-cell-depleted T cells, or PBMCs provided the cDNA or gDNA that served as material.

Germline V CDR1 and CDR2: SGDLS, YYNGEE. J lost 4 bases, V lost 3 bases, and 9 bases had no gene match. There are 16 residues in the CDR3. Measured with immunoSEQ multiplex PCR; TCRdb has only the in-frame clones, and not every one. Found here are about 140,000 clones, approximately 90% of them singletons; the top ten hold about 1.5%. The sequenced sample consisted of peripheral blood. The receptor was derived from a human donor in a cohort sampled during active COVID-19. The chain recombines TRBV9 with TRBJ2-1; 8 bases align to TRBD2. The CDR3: CASSALFGGGYNEQFF. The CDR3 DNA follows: TGTGCCAGCAGCGCCCTTTTTGGCGGGGGGTACAATGAGCAGTTCTTC.